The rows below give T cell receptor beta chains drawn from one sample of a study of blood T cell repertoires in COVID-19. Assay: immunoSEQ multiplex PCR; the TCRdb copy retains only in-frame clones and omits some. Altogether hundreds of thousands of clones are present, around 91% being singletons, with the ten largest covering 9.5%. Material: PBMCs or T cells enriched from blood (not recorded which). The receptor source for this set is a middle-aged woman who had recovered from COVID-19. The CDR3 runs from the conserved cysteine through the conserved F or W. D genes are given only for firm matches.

CDR3: CASSSLQGATRSYTF
J: TRBJ1-2
V: TRBV7-6
D: NA

CDR3: CASSLLDGTYEQYF
J: TRBJ2-7
V: TRBV6-5
D: NA

CDR3: CASSLGVGRTYEQYF
J: TRBJ2-7
V: TRBV7-2
D: NA

CDR3: CASSPPIGVGNEQFF
J: TRBJ2-1
V: TRBV18
D: NA

CDR3: CASSGTVTLTYEQYF
J: TRBJ2-7
V: TRBV6-2/TRBV6-3
D: NA

CDR3: CATHGRGQGMLDEQFF
J: TRBJ2-1
V: TRBV24-1
D: TRBD1

CDR3: CASGPGTGYHAGANVLTF
J: TRBJ2-6
V: TRBV19
D: TRBD1

CDR3: CASSVEGQGTYEQYF
J: TRBJ2-7
V: TRBV9
D: TRBD1

CDR3: CSAREGQGLNF
J: TRBJ2-7
V: TRBV20-1
D: TRBD1

CDR3: CASSQDRSYEQYF
J: TRBJ2-7
V: TRBV10-1
D: NA

CDR3: CASSTGTGYEKLFF
J: TRBJ1-4
V: TRBV7-8
D: TRBD1

CDR3: CAISEFATGAGNTIYF
J: TRBJ1-3
V: TRBV10-3
D: TRBD1

CDR3: CSVAGGETQYF
J: TRBJ2-5
V: TRBV29-1
D: TRBD1

CDR3: CASSLLTGSNTEAFF
J: TRBJ1-1
V: TRBV11-2
D: NA

CDR3: CASSPTRGEQFF
J: TRBJ2-1
V: TRBV3-1/TRBV3-2
D: NA

CDR3: CASSLKRLNEKLFF
J: TRBJ1-4
V: TRBV7-8
D: NA

CDR3: CASSPSNPGLSYEQYF
J: TRBJ2-7
V: TRBV28
D: NA

CDR3: CASSQEERGGNEQFF
J: TRBJ2-1
V: TRBV3-1/TRBV3-2
D: TRBD2

CDR3: CASSDREFVATNEKLFF
J: TRBJ1-4
V: TRBV2
D: NA

CDR3: CASELTGAWDTQYF
J: TRBJ2-3
V: TRBV5-1
D: NA

CDR3: CASSLTGYEQYF
J: TRBJ2-7
V: TRBV7-8
D: NA

CDR3: CATRTGRDTEAFF
J: TRBJ1-1
V: TRBV15
D: TRBD1

CDR3: CASSFGGGDTEAFF
J: TRBJ1-1
V: TRBV9
D: NA

CDR3: CASSFRRVNTGELFF
J: TRBJ2-2
V: TRBV11-2
D: NA

CDR3: CASSTTVNTEAFF
J: TRBJ1-1
V: TRBV19
D: NA

CDR3: CASSSPQQSYNEQFF
J: TRBJ2-1
V: TRBV18
D: NA

CDR3: CASSLSSGGTEAFF
J: TRBJ1-1
V: TRBV5-1
D: NA